These T cell receptor beta chains were read from a single sample in a study of CD8 T cells in ankylosing spondylitis. TCRdb processed the 5' RACE reads anew with MiXCR; each CDR3 protein has one entry. The sample shows around 100,000 distinct CDR3 sequences, 24% of them seen only once. Sequencing was done on a sample of synovial fluid, either unsorted or a sorted T cell fraction (not recorded which). All receptors derive from a male donor with ankylosing spondylitis. CDR3s include the opening cysteine and the closing phenylalanine or tryptophan. Each record gives: clone size, V gene, J gene, D gene, CDR3 protein, CDR3 DNA. The D gene is left open where the match is weak. The size field is filled for only some rows; it gives once, few, many or a size class.

clone_size: few
v_call: TRBV9
j_call: TRBJ1-1
d_call: -
cdr3_aa: CASSVGDKMNTEAFF
cdr3_nt: TGTGCCAGCAGCGTAGGAGACAAGATGAACACTGAAGCTTTCTTT

clone_size: few
v_call: TRBV5-1
j_call: TRBJ1-2
d_call: -
cdr3_aa: CASSLDPSQGWGYTF
cdr3_nt: TGCGCCAGCAGCTTGGACCCCAGTCAGGGCTGGGGCTACACCTTC

clone_size: many
v_call: TRBV7-2
j_call: TRBJ2-1
d_call: -
cdr3_aa: CASSLFQRRSSYNEQFF
cdr3_nt: TGTGCCAGCAGCTTATTCCAGCGGAGGAGCTCCTACAATGAGCAGTTCTTC

clone_size: few
v_call: TRBV12-3/TRBV12-4
j_call: TRBJ2-1
d_call: TRBD2
cdr3_aa: CATRREAGDYEQFF
cdr3_nt: TGTGCCACCCGGAGAGAAGCGGGAGACTATGAGCAGTTCTTC

clone_size: many
v_call: TRBV18
j_call: TRBJ2-7
d_call: -
cdr3_aa: CASSERPGLYEQYF
cdr3_nt: TGTGCCAGCTCGGAACGCCCTGGCTTATACGAGCAGTACTTC

clone_size: -
v_call: TRBV10-3
j_call: TRBJ1-1
d_call: -
cdr3_aa: CAISERGGTEAFF
cdr3_nt: TGTGCCATCAGTGAGCGAGGGGGCACTGAAGCTTTCTTT

clone_size: few
v_call: TRBV20-1
j_call: TRBJ2-3
d_call: -
cdr3_aa: CSAGADTQYF
cdr3_nt: TGCAGTGCTGGCGCAGATACGCAGTATTTT

clone_size: few
v_call: TRBV28
j_call: TRBJ2-3
d_call: -
cdr3_aa: CASSALEVADTQYF
cdr3_nt: TGTGCCAGCAGTGCCTTAGAGGTTGCGGATACGCAGTATTTT

clone_size: -
v_call: TRBV7-9
j_call: TRBJ1-2
d_call: -
cdr3_aa: CASSLGGEHYGYTF
cdr3_nt: TGTGCCAGCAGCTTAGGTGGGGAGCACTATGGCTACACCTTC

clone_size: few
v_call: TRBV28
j_call: TRBJ2-5
d_call: -
cdr3_aa: CASSFGREIAQYF
cdr3_nt: TGTGCCAGCAGTTTCGGACGGGAGATAGCCCAGTACTTC

clone_size: few
v_call: TRBV20-1
j_call: TRBJ1-1
d_call: -
cdr3_aa: CSARVAANTEAFF
cdr3_nt: TGCAGTGCTAGAGTTGCGGCCAACACTGAAGCTTTCTTT

clone_size: -
v_call: TRBV28
j_call: TRBJ2-3
d_call: -
cdr3_aa: CANQGKSSTDTQYF
cdr3_nt: TGTGCCAACCAGGGGAAATCTAGCACAGATACGCAGTATTTT

clone_size: -
v_call: TRBV7-9
j_call: TRBJ2-5
d_call: -
cdr3_aa: CASGLEETQYF
cdr3_nt: TGTGCCAGCGGGCTTGAGGAGACCCAGTACTTC

clone_size: -
v_call: TRBV5-1
j_call: TRBJ1-1
d_call: -
cdr3_aa: CASSLGGAGTEAFF
cdr3_nt: TGCGCCAGCAGCTTGGGGGGGGCTGGTACTGAAGCTTTCTTT

clone_size: few
v_call: TRBV18
j_call: TRBJ1-3
d_call: -
cdr3_aa: CASQEGQVGNTIYF
cdr3_nt: TGTGCCAGCCAAGAGGGGCAGGTCGGAAACACCATATATTTT

clone_size: -
v_call: TRBV20-1
j_call: TRBJ1-1
d_call: -
cdr3_aa: CSASGVAWGNTEAFF
cdr3_nt: TGCAGTGCTAGCGGCGTGGCGTGGGGCAACACTGAAGCTTTCTTT

clone_size: many
v_call: TRBV20-1
j_call: TRBJ1-4
d_call: -
cdr3_aa: CSARKQPNEKLFF
cdr3_nt: TGCAGTGCTAGGAAACAGCCTAATGAAAAACTGTTTTTT

clone_size: -
v_call: TRBV20-1
j_call: TRBJ2-5
d_call: -
cdr3_aa: CSARVVAETQYF
cdr3_nt: TGCAGTGCTAGAGTAGTTGCAGAGACCCAGTACTTC

clone_size: once
v_call: TRBV5-6
j_call: TRBJ2-1
d_call: TRBD2
cdr3_aa: CASSSLVMTSGVYNEQFF
cdr3_nt: TGTGCCAGCAGCTCGCTTGTAATGACTAGCGGAGTTTACAATGAGCAGTTCTTC

clone_size: many
v_call: TRBV6-2/TRBV6-3
j_call: TRBJ2-7
d_call: -
cdr3_aa: CASSQRDDIYEQYF
cdr3_nt: TGTGCCAGCAGTCAACGGGACGATATCTACGAGCAGTACTTC

clone_size: -
v_call: TRBV7-8
j_call: TRBJ1-2
d_call: -
cdr3_aa: CASSLGQFGYTF
cdr3_nt: TGTGCCAGCAGCTTAGGACAGTTTGGCTACACCTTC

clone_size: -
v_call: TRBV10-1
j_call: TRBJ2-1
d_call: TRBD2
cdr3_aa: CASSGIAGTYNEQFF
cdr3_nt: TGCGCCAGCAGTGGAATAGCGGGAACCTACAATGAGCAGTTCTTC

clone_size: once
v_call: TRBV5-1
j_call: TRBJ1-4
d_call: -
cdr3_aa: CASSRTGDATNEKLFF
cdr3_nt: TGCGCCAGCAGTAGGACGGGAGATGCAACTAATGAAAAACTGTTTTTT